This T cell receptor beta chain appears in the sequencing data of a study of OX40 agonist ivuxolimab in advanced cancers. A note on the overall study: The costimulatory receptor OX40 (CD134) was targeted by ivuxolimab, a fully human IgG2 agonistic monoclonal antibody. Intravenous ivuxolimab was administered to patients every 2 weeks at six dose levels: 0.01, 0.1, 0.3, 1.5, 3 and 10 mg/kg. Of the approximately 50 dose-escalation patients, hepatocellular carcinoma was present in roughly 19, melanoma in about 15, renal cell carcinoma in 9 and head and neck cancer in 9. In the dose-escalation cohort, roughly four fifths of patients were male, and the mean age was around 60 years, with a range of about 23 to 85. Prior anti-PD-1, anti-PD-L1 or anti-CTLA-4 therapy was permitted, and checkpoint inhibitors had been received by about 44% of dose-escalation patients. Partial responses were achieved by three dose-escalation patients, of whom one had hepatocellular carcinoma and two had cutaneous melanoma. Peripheral TCRbeta sequencing was intended to test whether TCR sequence diversity was altered and clonal T-cell expansion was caused by ivuxolimab. The monotherapy dose-escalation portion (N ≈ 56 patients) of the phase I ivuxolimab trial is reported in the paper. Here is what the overall study found, with its caveats: In the 0.1-3.0 mg/kg groups, partial responders were among the patients with the lowest normalized peripheral clonal expansion, particularly in CD8+ T cells. Which antigens the clonally expanded peripheral T cells were specific for was not determined. After ivuxolimab, CD8+ T cells had more expanded clones than CD4+ T cells on average. Low levels of normalized T-cell clonal expansion were also seen in some patients who did not respond. At doses of 0.1 to 3.0 mg/kg, clonal expansion of both CD4+ and CD8+ blood T cells was observed from baseline to week 6.

V is trimmed back by 6 bases and J by 7 bases, and the junction contains 2 bases that no gene match accounts for. The CDR3 goes from the cysteine to the phenylalanine over 11 residues. Only the CDR3 part of the read is kept: 33 bases, read in frame from the first base. The germline V gene encodes CDR1 SQVTM and CDR2 ANQGSEA. Genomic DNA was isolated from the sorted cells so that the TCRbeta CDR3 region could be sequenced. TCRbeta CDR3 regions were sequenced using the immunoSEQ Assay. Here the immuneACCESS table is served through TCRdb, limited to in-frame sequences with V and J called. Missing clones are a known gap in these copies; in checked studies unresolved V genes cover under half, and the rest lacks a known reason. The sample table shows about 67,000 clones, and around 84% are seen once. The biggest ten clones account for roughly 2% of the sample. Patients with autoimmune disease history or receiving systemic immunosuppression were excluded from the trial. In every dose cohort, peripheral blood was drawn for TCR sequencing at baseline, cycle 4 day 1, and cycle 7 day 1. The samples were drawn from a first-in-human, open-label, multicenter phase I dose-escalation trial of ivuxolimab. The trial enrolled adults with locally advanced or metastatic head and neck squamous cell, hepatocellular, melanoma or renal cell carcinoma. Before TCR sequencing, CD4+ and CD8+ T cells were separately sorted from peripheral blood.

Regarding this clone: Its cognate antigen has yet to be identified. No base quality values were provided; no much bigger clone lies one nucleotide off.

The source material was CD4+ or CD8+ T cells sorted from blood, sampled in a trial of the OX40 agonist ivuxolimab. The chain couples TRBV29-1 to TRBJ2-3; 9 bases in between match TRBD1. The TCR was taken from an adult with an advanced solid tumor such as melanoma, head and neck, liver or kidney cancer. The DNA sequence follows: TGCAGCGTCGGGACAGGGTATACGCAGTATTTT. Translated, it gives CSVGTGYTQYF.